This T cell receptor (beta chain) was observed in a study of shared clonotypes between healthy human individuals. The CDR3 is 13 residues long. Germline assignment: CDR1 MGHDK and CDR2 SYGVNS. Trimming pared 11 bases from V and 5 bases from J, leaving 18 bases between. Remarks on this clone: The antigen remains undetermined.

All of the donors resided in Nashville, Tennessee, and each was a Caucasian adult. Methods used by the authors: In the immunoSEQ data, sequences were junction-only and lacked quality scores, so filtering differed. Profiled with immunoSEQ multiplex PCR; TCRdb holds only in-frame clones, not every one. V and J calls plus clone size are reproduced from that table; the DNA served to infer D and trimming. The table lists nearly 750,000 clones, around 70% of them singletons, with under 2% in the top ten. Overall study results and limits: Clonotypes not shared had lower generation probabilities than those common to all four donors. Tissues were not sampled, only blood, and their repertoires likely differ.

The source material was memory CD4+ T cells sorted from blood. As for subset: CD45RA-negative fraction. J is TRBJ1-2 and V is TRBV25-1; a weak D match, TRBD1 (6 bases). The receptor was isolated from a young woman in good health. The CDR3 is CAVSTGAGYGYTF. The CDR3 nucleotides are TGTGCCGTCTCGACAGGCGCGGGGTATGGCTACACCTTC.